Described below is a single TCR beta chain sequence and its context. This clonotype was counted only a few times. Its recognized antigen is unknown. Nothing much larger sits one base from this clone, and base qualities are not available. Stable Graves' hyperthyroidism was defined as the absence of progression to ophthalmopathy over 18 months of follow-up. Hyperthyroidism patients were newly diagnosed, had a disease duration of under 2 months, and were aged 18 to 65 years. Exclusion was applied to patients with uncontrolled infections, other autoimmune diseases, pregnancy or lactation. Clinical symptoms, serum thyroxine and TRAb, thyroid ultrasound, and orbital computed tomography formed the basis for the diagnoses. Ficoll-Paque density gradient centrifugation was used to isolate PBMCs from approximately 11 ml of fresh peripheral blood. Total RNA was extracted with Trizol reagent, and quality was checked on an Agilent 2100 Bioanalyzer.

From a lookup of the germline V gene, CDR1 and CDR2 are SGHRS and YFSETQ. V is cut by 2 bases and J by 5 bases, and the space between the germline ends is 10 bases. There are 13 amino acids in the CDR3, from cysteine to phenylalanine inclusive. Kept here is only the CDR3 DNA, which spans 39 bases and is read in frame from base 1. The data derive from a study of T cells in Graves' hyperthyroidism and ophthalmopathy (dated 2019 in TCRdb). For context, the study as a whole: Peripheral blood samples were taken at initial diagnosis, before any treatment was given. In addition, the study compared T-cell repertoires in thyroid tissue and in blood from roughly six Graves' hyperthyroidism patients. Following sampling, methimazole starting at 30 mg daily was given to hyperthyroidism patients, and high-dose intravenous methylprednisolone was given to ophthalmopathy patients. To identify TCR V-J signatures that set the groups apart, the researchers used a discovery cohort of about a hundred patients, made up of 40 to 45 with Graves' ophthalmopathy and some 60 with stable Graves' hyperthyroidism. TCR Vbeta CDR3 sequencing of 130 to 150 peripheral blood samples (approximately 44 ophthalmopathy, 75 to 85 hyperthyroidism and approximately 17 progressor patients) is reported in the paper. Whether ophthalmopathy could be predicted prospectively was tested in an independent validation cohort made up of roughly 20 hyperthyroidism patients plus 17 patients who later progressed to ophthalmopathy. The 100 or so discovery patients were divided at random into training and test sets in a 7:3 ratio.

The TCR beta CDR3 regions were amplified from RNA transcripts. For the first round of RT-PCR on the TCR CDR3, the HTBI primer set was used together with the Qiagen OneStep RT-PCR kit. The libraries were constructed in a second round of multiplex PCR and then size-selected and purified. Libraries were sequenced paired-end with 100 bp reads on an Illumina HiSeq2000. As for how the authors treated the data: Raw data were processed with SOAPnuke, discarding reads with adapters, uncalled bases, mean Phred below 15, or no exact constant-primer or identifier match. COPE v1.2.5 was used to merge high-quality paired reads, and clonotypes were defined as unique nucleotide sequences. MiTCR v1.1 was used to align the clonotypes against IMGT TRBV, TRBD and TRBJ reference segments. The analysis included only V-J combinations with a frequency above 0.0001, which together covered roughly 99% of the repertoires. The TCS score was defined as F50 (clonal expansion) divided by E x V (chaos), with BLOSUM62-based TCRdist calculated between CDR3 peptides within each V-J. Welch's t-statistics and random forest reduced several hundred V-J features to 13, which were used in a naive Bayes classifier (R e1071). The raw public reads went through TCRdb reprocessing: fastp at Q25, MiXCR clone calling, in-frame beta chains kept. Rows are unified per CDR3 protein, each entry keeping the most common DNA and genes. These V and J calls are TCRdb output, not the study's own analysis. For this sample there are 300,000 to 350,000 distinct CDR3 sequences; about 20% appear just once. The ten largest clones take up less than 65% of the sample.

The investigation overall reported the following: Most expanded thyroid clonotypes (frequency above 0.001) were also detected in blood, a finding suggesting that blood repertoires may reflect thyroid immune responses. Sample size was not statistically predetermined, and blinding of investigators to group allocation was not performed. A 13 V-J signature model separated ophthalmopathy from stable hyperthyroidism, with 87.88% sensitivity and 81% to 82% specificity in cross-validation and 80%/75% in testing. In validation, progression to ophthalmopathy was predicted by the model with nearly 71% sensitivity and under 85% specificity, a median of approximately 6.5 months before onset.

The clonotype was recovered from a woman between 50 and 59 years old with Graves' hyperthyroidism. The rearranged segments are TRBV5-1 and TRBJ1-2; TRBD1 is perhaps the D gene, given 5 matching bases. The material sequenced was blood. CDR3 reads: CASSLQVEYGYTF. The base sequence is TGCGCCAGCAGCTTACAGGTGGAATATGGCTACACCTTC.